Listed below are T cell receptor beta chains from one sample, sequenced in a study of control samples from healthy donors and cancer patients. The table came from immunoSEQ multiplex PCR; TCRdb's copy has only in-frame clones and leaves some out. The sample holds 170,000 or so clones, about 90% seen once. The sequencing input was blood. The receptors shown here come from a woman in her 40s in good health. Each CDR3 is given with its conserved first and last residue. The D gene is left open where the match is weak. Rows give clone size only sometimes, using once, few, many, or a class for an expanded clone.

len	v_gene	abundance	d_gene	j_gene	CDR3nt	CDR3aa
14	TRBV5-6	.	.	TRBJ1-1	TGTGCCAGCAGCTGGGGCAGGTTGAACACTGAAGCTTTCTTT	CASSWGRLNTEAFF
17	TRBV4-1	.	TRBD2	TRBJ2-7	TGCGCCAGCAGCCAGTTACCGGGACTATCAGGATCCTACGAGCAGTACTTC	CASSQLPGLSGSYEQYF
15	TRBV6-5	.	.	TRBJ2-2	TGTGCCAGCAGTTACCAACCCCCGGACACCGGGGAGCTGTTTTTT	CASSYQPPDTGELFF
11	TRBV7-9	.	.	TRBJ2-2	TGTGCCAGCCTGAACACCGGGGAGCTGTTTTTT	CASLNTGELFF
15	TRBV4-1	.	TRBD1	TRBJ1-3	TGCGCCAGCAGCCCAAGGACAGGGGTCGGAAACACCATATATTTT	CASSPRTGVGNTIYF
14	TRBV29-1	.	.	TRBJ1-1	TGCAGCGTTGCAGGGATCGACATGAACACTGAAGCTTTCTTT	CSVAGIDMNTEAFF
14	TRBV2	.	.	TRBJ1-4	TGTGCCAGCAGTGAAATGGGGGGCTATGAAAAACTGTTTTTT	CASSEMGGYEKLFF
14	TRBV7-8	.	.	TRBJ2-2	TGTGCCAGCAGCCGCGGGTTCGGGTCCGGGGAGCTGTTTTTT	CASSRGFGSGELFF
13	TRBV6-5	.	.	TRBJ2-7	TGTGCCAGCAGGGCCCCTCTTGAAGACGAGCAGTACTTC	CASRAPLEDEQYF
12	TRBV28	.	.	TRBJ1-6	TGTGCCAGCAATTCGGATTCGGCACCCCTCCACTTT	CASNSDSAPLHF
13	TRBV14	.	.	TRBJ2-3	TGTGCCAGCAGCCAGTTCCGCACAGATACGCAGTATTTT	CASSQFRTDTQYF
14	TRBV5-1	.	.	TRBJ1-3	TGCGCCAGCAGCTTGGTAGGGCAAATAAACACCATATATTTT	CASSLVGQINTIYF
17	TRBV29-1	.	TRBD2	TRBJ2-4	TGCAGCGTCGCGAACCGACTAGCGGGGGCTGGAGTGAACATTCAGTACTTC	CSVANRLAGAGVNIQYF
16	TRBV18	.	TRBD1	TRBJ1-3	TGTGCCAGCTCACCTGTGGGACAGAGCTCTGGAAACACCATATATTTT	CASSPVGQSSGNTIYF
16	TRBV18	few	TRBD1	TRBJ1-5	TGTGCCAGCTCACCATTTATCGGGACAGGACCCCAGCCCCAGCATTTT	CASSPFIGTGPQPQHF
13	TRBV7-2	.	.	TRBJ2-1	TGTGCCAGCAGCCCTGATCGCGGTACTGAGCAGTTCTTC	CASSPDRGTEQFF
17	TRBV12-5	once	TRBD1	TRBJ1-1	TGTGCTAGTGGTTTGGTCCTCTCCGGGCAGGGGGACACTGAAGCTTTCTTT	CASGLVLSGQGDTEAFF
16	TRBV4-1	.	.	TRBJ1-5	TGCGCCAGCAGCCAAGAGGTGGCGGCCAGTAATCAGCCCCAGCATTTT	CASSQEVAASNQPQHF
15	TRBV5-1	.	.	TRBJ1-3	TGCGCCAGCAGCCTTGGACAGTTCTCTGGAAACACCATATATTTT	CASSLGQFSGNTIYF
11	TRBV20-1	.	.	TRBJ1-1	TGCAGTGCCAGAGGGGTTACTGAAGCTTTCTTT	CSARGVTEAFF
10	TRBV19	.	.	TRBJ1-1	TGTGCCAGTAGTATGGGTGAAGCTTTCTTT	CASSMGEAFF
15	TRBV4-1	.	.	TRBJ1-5	TGCGCCAGCAGCCAAGCGGGTAAGGGCAATCAGCCCCAGCATTTT	CASSQAGKGNQPQHF
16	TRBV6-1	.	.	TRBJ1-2	TGTGCCAGCAGTGAAAACCTCCTCCGGTACTTAGAATTCTACACCTTC	CASSENLLRYLEFYTF
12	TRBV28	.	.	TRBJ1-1	TGTGCCAGCAGTTTAACAGGGTACAAAGCTTTCTTT	CASSLTGYKAFF
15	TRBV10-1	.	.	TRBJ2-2	TGCGCCAGCACCGAAGAGGGGGTGGGGACCGGGGAGCTGTTTTTT	CASTEEGVGTGELFF
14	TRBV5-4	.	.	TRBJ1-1	TGTGCCAGCAGCTTGGCCTCCATGAACACTGAAGCTTTCTTT	CASSLASMNTEAFF
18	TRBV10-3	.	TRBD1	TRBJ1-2	TGTGCCATCAGTGAGCCTATAACCGGGACAGGGGTTAACTATGGCTACACCTTC	CAISEPITGTGVNYGYTF
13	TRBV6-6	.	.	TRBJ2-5	TGTGCCAGCGCTGAGGGATACCAAGAGACCCAGTACTTC	CASAEGYQETQYF
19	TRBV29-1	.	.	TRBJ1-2	TGCAGCGTCCTTTCCCATTACCCCCGTAAGCAGGGACAATACTATGGCTACACCTTC	CSVLSHYPRKQGQYYGYTF
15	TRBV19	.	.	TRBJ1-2	TGTGCCAGTGGCAAACAGGGACCTCCAACCTATGGCTACACCTTC	CASGKQGPPTYGYTF